This T cell receptor (beta chain) was recovered during a study of vaccination and CD4 T cells after COVID-19. The Oncomine TCR Beta short-read assay sequenced DNA from cultured CD4+ T cells. TCRdb processed the PCR reads anew with MiXCR; each CDR3 protein has one entry. The table has about 7,000 distinct CDR3 sequences, 41% seen once. About this clonotype: Its matching antigen is unknown.

The CDR3 is made up of 16 amino acids. Germline loops: CDR1 MNHEY, CDR2 SVGAGI. The ends lost 0 bases at V and 5 bases at J; junction bases unmatched: 6. Treatment specified: roughly 10-day PBMC culture with coronavirus spike peptide pools or control peptides (ViraFEST assay). Those CD4+ T cells from the unexposed donor predate the COVID-19 pandemic (2011-2018). This TCR derives from a human donor in good health. This sequence joins TRBV6-5 and TRBJ2-5; TRBD1 matches 10 bases. The sample comprised CD4+ T cells from blood, cultured in vitro. As DNA, the CDR3 is TGTGCCAGCAGTTACTCTGACAGGGGGCTGGGGGAGACCCAGTACTTC. Protein product: CASSYSDRGLGETQYF.